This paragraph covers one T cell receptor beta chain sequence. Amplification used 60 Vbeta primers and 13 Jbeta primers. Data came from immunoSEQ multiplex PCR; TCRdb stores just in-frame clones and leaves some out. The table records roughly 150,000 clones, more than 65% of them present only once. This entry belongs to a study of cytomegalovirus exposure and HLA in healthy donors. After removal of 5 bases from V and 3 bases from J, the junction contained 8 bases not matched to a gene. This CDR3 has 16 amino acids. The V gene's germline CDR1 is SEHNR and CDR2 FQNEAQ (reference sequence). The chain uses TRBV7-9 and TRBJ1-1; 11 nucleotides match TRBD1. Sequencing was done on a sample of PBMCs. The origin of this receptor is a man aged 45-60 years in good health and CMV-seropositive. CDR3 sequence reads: CASSTGQGAMYTEAFF. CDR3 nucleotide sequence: TGTGCCAGCAGCACTGGACAGGGGGCGATGTACACTGAAGCTTTCTTT.